This T cell receptor beta chain comes out of a study of control samples from healthy donors and cancer patients. CDR1 is SGHTA and CDR2 is FQGNSA in the germline V gene. CDR3 size: 13 residues. Trimming left V 4 bases short and J 2 bases short, with 8 bases between. Clones were read by immunoSEQ multiplex PCR, and TCRdb kept only the in-frame ones, dropping some. The sample lists roughly 76,000 clones; 85% to 95% were seen once. This clone is deemed medium-sized. The sample holds other DNA sequences that translate to the same CDR3. This chain links TRBV7-2 with TRBJ1-2, with TRBD1 as a possible D gene (6 bases). Specimen: blood. This TCR derives from a woman in her 40s in good health. CDR3 DNA: TGTGCCAGCAGCTCGGGACAAAACTATGGCTACACCTTC. It codes for CASSSGQNYGYTF.